The rows below give T cell receptor beta chains drawn from one sample of a study of blood T cell repertoires in COVID-19. The method was immunoSEQ multiplex PCR; TCRdb's version includes in-frame clones alone and lacks a portion of them. Of 330,000 or so clones listed, roughly 90% are singletons. Sequencing was performed on PBMCs or T cells enriched from blood (not recorded which). The receptors originated from a woman in her twenties or thirties who had recovered from COVID-19. CDR3s include the opening cysteine and the closing phenylalanine or tryptophan. The D gene is left open where the match is weak. Where a row states a size, it is once, few, many or the class of an expanded clone; other rows omit it.

v_call	d_call	j_call	clone_size	cdr3_nt	cdr3_aa
TRBV15	NA	TRBJ2-5	NA	TGTGCCACCAGCAGAGATAGTTGGGAGACCCAGTACTTC	CATSRDSWETQYF
TRBV27	NA	TRBJ2-3	NA	TGTGCCAGCAGTCCACAGGGAGATACGCAGTATTTT	CASSPQGDTQYF
TRBV5-1	NA	TRBJ2-7	NA	TGCGCCAGCAGCTTGAACGCTAGTCCCGCCTACGAGCAGTACTTC	CASSLNASPAYEQYF
TRBV15	TRBD2	TRBJ2-3	once	TGTGCCACCAGCAGAGTCGGGACTAGCGGTGGAGATACGCAGTATTTT	CATSRVGTSGGDTQYF
TRBV11-2	NA	TRBJ2-1	NA	TGTGCCAGCAGCGCCACGGTTAATGAGCAGTTCTTC	CASSATVNEQFF
TRBV10-2	NA	TRBJ2-1	once	TGCGCCAGCAGTGCCCTAGTGGGGAGGGGGTCCTACAATGAGCAGTTCTTC	CASSALVGRGSYNEQFF
TRBV7-9	TRBD1	TRBJ1-4	few	TGTGCCAGCAGCTCACCCGGGACAGGGAATGAAAAACTGTTTTTT	CASSSPGTGNEKLFF
TRBV19	TRBD2	TRBJ2-1	few	TGTGCCAGTAGTATAGGGGGGACTAGCTACAATGAGCAGTTCTTC	CASSIGGTSYNEQFF
TRBV6-1	TRBD1	TRBJ2-5	NA	TGTGCCAGCAGTGACACAGGGGGCCAGGAGACCCAGTACTTC	CASSDTGGQETQYF
TRBV5-1	TRBD1	TRBJ1-2	NA	TGCGCCAGCAGCTACGCTACGACAGGGAGTCCAACGGGCTATGGCTACACCTTC	CASSYATTGSPTGYGYTF
TRBV19	TRBD2	TRBJ2-7	NA	TGTGCCAGTAGTATAGCGTTTGGGACTAGCGGGACTCCTTTTACCTACGAGCAGTACTTC	CASSIAFGTSGTPFTYEQYF
TRBV23-1	NA	TRBJ1-1	NA	TGCGCCAGCAGTTACCCGCCAGGCTCTGGAGCTTTCTTT	CASSYPPGSGAFF
TRBV7-9	NA	TRBJ2-7	NA	TGTGCCAGCAGCTCACCGGGAAGGTGGTCCTACGAGCAGTACTTC	CASSSPGRWSYEQYF
TRBV5-1	NA	TRBJ1-3	NA	TGCGCCAGCAGCTTGGCCTTGTCGGCTGGAAACACCATATATTTT	CASSLALSAGNTIYF
TRBV9	NA	TRBJ2-3	NA	TGTGCCAGCAGCCTTCGAGGTGGGGGGTCAGATACGCAGTATTTT	CASSLRGGGSDTQYF
TRBV11-2	NA	TRBJ2-7	NA	TGTGCCAGCAGCTTAGGTGCAGGGGCCCCCACCTACGAGCAGTACTTC	CASSLGAGAPTYEQYF
TRBV27	NA	TRBJ1-2	NA	TGTGCCAGCAGTTCCGGGGTTGGTGGCTACACCTTC	CASSSGVGGYTF
TRBV28	NA	TRBJ1-5	NA	TGTGCCAGCAGACGGGGAGATCGGCCCCAGCATTTT	CASRRGDRPQHF
TRBV9	TRBD1	TRBJ1-5	NA	TGTACCAGCAGCCCGGGACAGGGGAATCAGCCCCAGCATTTT	CTSSPGQGNQPQHF
TRBV28	NA	TRBJ1-2	NA	TGTGCCAGCAGTTTCACAGGGCTTTCTGGCTACACCTTC	CASSFTGLSGYTF
TRBV11-1	NA	TRBJ2-5	NA	TGTGCCAGCAGCCAGGCCCGGGGAGGCGAGACCCAGTACTTC	CASSQARGGETQYF
TRBV11-3	NA	TRBJ2-2	NA	TGTGCCAGCCAGGGTCAGGTATCCGGGGAGCTGTTTTTT	CASQGQVSGELFF
TRBV5-1	TRBD2	TRBJ2-1	NA	TGCGCCAGCAGCTTGATGGCCGGGACTAGTAACAATGAGCAGTTCTTC	CASSLMAGTSNNEQFF
TRBV27	TRBD1	TRBJ2-1	NA	TGTGCCAGCACCACTTTATTAGGACAGGTGGGCGATGAGCAGTTCTTC	CASTTLLGQVGDEQFF
TRBV20-1	NA	TRBJ2-7	once	TGCAGTGCTGTAACAGGGCGCGAGCAGTACTTC	CSAVTGREQYF
TRBV4-1	NA	TRBJ1-1	NA	TGCGCCAGCAGCCAAGGCGGGTATCTGGGCACTGAAGCTTTCTTT	CASSQGGYLGTEAFF
TRBV7-8	NA	TRBJ2-7	NA	TGTGCCAGCAGCCGCCCTCCGAGCTACGAGCAGTACTTC	CASSRPPSYEQYF
TRBV7-2	NA	TRBJ1-1	NA	TGTGCCAGCAGCTCCCAGATACAGGGTGAAGCTTTCTTT	CASSSQIQGEAFF
TRBV15	TRBD1	TRBJ2-7	NA	TGTGCCACTGGAACAGGGGGGTCTGGGTACGAGCAGTACTTC	CATGTGGSGYEQYF
TRBV5-1	TRBD1	TRBJ1-4	NA	TGCGCCAGCAGCCGGGGACAGGGCGGTGAAAAACTGTTTTTT	CASSRGQGGEKLFF
TRBV5-4	TRBD1	TRBJ2-3	NA	TGTGCCAGCAGCTCACCGGGACAGGGGAGCACAGATACGCAGTATTTT	CASSSPGQGSTDTQYF
TRBV29-1	TRBD2	TRBJ2-7	NA	TGCAGCGTTGAAGTCAGCGGGGACCCCTACGAGCAGTACTTC	CSVEVSGDPYEQYF
TRBV10-3	TRBD2	TRBJ2-1	NA	TGTGCCATCACGGGAGCGGGGGGCTTTGAGCAGTTCTTC	CAITGAGGFEQFF
TRBV19	NA	TRBJ1-1	NA	TGTGCCAGTAGTATAGATCTCAGGGTGAGAACTGAAGCTTTCTTT	CASSIDLRVRTEAFF
TRBV11-2	NA	TRBJ1-1	NA	TGTGCCAGCAGCTTAGAGGGGGCTGCGAACACTGAAGCTTTCTTT	CASSLEGAANTEAFF
TRBV7-9	NA	TRBJ2-7	NA	TGTGCCAGCAGCTCCGACAGGATCCCCTACGAGCAGTACTTC	CASSSDRIPYEQYF
TRBV27	TRBD1	TRBJ1-1	NA	TGTGCCAGCAATAACAGGGGGATGGGCACTGAAGCTTTCTTT	CASNNRGMGTEAFF
TRBV7-9	TRBD1	TRBJ2-5	NA	TGTGCCAGCAGCTTCTCCCCTCGGGGACAGGGGGCCCAAGAGACCCAGTACTTC	CASSFSPRGQGAQETQYF
TRBV3-1/TRBV3-2	NA	TRBJ1-1	NA	TGTGCCAGCAGCCAAGAAGGTTGGGCGAACACTGAAGCTTTCTTT	CASSQEGWANTEAFF